The 19 T cell receptor beta chains listed next were all sequenced from one sample in a study of blood T cell repertoires in COVID-19. Using immunoSEQ multiplex PCR, the repertoire was profiled, and TCRdb retains in-frame clones only, with some absent. The sample lists 65,000 to 85,000 clones; approximately 86% were seen once. Sequencing was done on a sample of peripheral blood. These TCRs come from a man at least 80 years old with COVID-19, enrolled during active disease.

The J gene is TRBJ2-1, the V gene TRBV10-3; D is perhaps TRBD1 (6 bases). Trimming took off 0 bases at V and 6 bases at J, with 15 bases between the two ends. CDR3 size: 16 residues. Germline CDR1 reads ENHRY; CDR2 reads SYGVKD. The CDR3 protein is CAISESMARGLNEQFF. Here the CDR3 DNA reads TGTGCCATCAGTGAGTCGATGGCCAGGGGTCTCAATGAGCAGTTCTTC.

The chain is built from TRBV5-4 and TRBJ2-4; 8 nucleotides agree with TRBD1. The CDR3 extends over 16 amino acids. Trimming removed 4 bases from V and 0 bases from J; junction bases left unmatched: 6. CDR1 SGHNT and CDR2 YYREEE come from the germline V gene (reference sequence). CDR3 in DNA: TGTGCCAGCAGCCCTAGGACAGGGATAGCCAAAAACATTCAGTACTTC. This sequence encodes CASSPRTGIAKNIQYF.

This rearrangement joins TRBV3-1 (or the pseudogene TRBV3-2) to TRBJ1-2; 9 positions match TRBD1. This CDR3 has 15 residues. V shed 1 base and J 7 bases; nucleotides not matched to a gene: 7. The germline gives CDR1 LGHDT, CDR2 YNNKEL (reference sequence). The DNA of the CDR3 is TGTGCCAGCAGCCAAGCCGGGACAGGGATGCGTGGCTACACCTTC. Translating it yields CASSQAGTGMRGYTF.

The J gene is TRBJ2-7, the V gene TRBV7-3; a weak D match, TRBD2 (6 bases). V lost 2 bases and J 3 bases, leaving 20 bases between the germline ends. This CDR3 comprises 17 residues. CDR1 SGHTA and CDR2 FQGTGA come from the germline V gene. The DNA of the CDR3 is TGTGCCAGCAGCTTAGGAACTAGCCATCCGGCAGACTACGAGCAGTACTTC. It codes for CASSLGTSHPADYEQYF.

This clone has a single count. This chain joins TRBV3-1 (or the pseudogene TRBV3-2) and TRBJ2-5; 9 bases line up with TRBD2. CDR3 length: 17 amino acids. Germline V gives CDR1 LGHDT, CDR2 YNNKEL (reference sequence). The ends lost 1 base at V and 1 base at J; junction bases unmatched: 7. CDR3 DNA sequence: TGTGCCAGCAGCCAAGGCTTGCTAGCGGGGTCCCAAGAGACCCAGTACTTC. This translates into CASSQGLLAGSQETQYF.

V and J are TRBV7-3 and TRBJ2-7; the D gene is possibly TRBD2 (5 bases). CDR1 SGHTA and CDR2 FQGTGA come from the germline V gene. This CDR3 comprises 14 residues. The ends were cut back, 5 bases at V and 2 bases at J, with 13 bases in the middle. The CDR3 DNA reads as TGTGCCAGCAGCCCCGGGGTCCGAACCTACGAGCAGTACTTC. Its protein is CASSPGVRTYEQYF.

In DNA, the CDR3 is TGTGCCAGCACCGAAGAGGGAAATTCACCCCTCCACTTT. Translating gives CASTEEGNSPLHF. The chain uses TRBV2 and TRBJ1-6, with D hard to call. Trimming cost V 7 bases and J 7 bases, with 11 bases left between them. The CDR3 is 13 amino acids. CDR1 and CDR2 from the germline V gene are SNHLY and FYNNEI.

The chain combines TRBV13 with TRBJ1-1; possibly TRBD1 for D (5 bases). CDR1 and CDR2 (germline): PRHDT, FYEKMQ (reference sequence). CDR3 length: 17 residues. Between the trimmed V and J ends, which lost 4 bases and 0 bases, there was a span of 18 bases. This CDR3 reads CASSSGQVGGVNTEAFF. For the CDR3, the DNA is TGTGCCAGCAGCTCGGGTCAGGTTGGGGGGGTGAACACTGAAGCTTTCTTT.

This chain joins TRBV7-2 and TRBJ2-1; tentative D call: TRBD1 (8 bases). The CDR3 has 14 residues. The germline gives CDR1 SGHTA, CDR2 FQGNSA. The ends were cut back, 5 bases at V and 8 bases at J, with 16 bases in the middle. CDR3 loop: CASSLRTGRDEQFF. The CDR3 coding sequence is TGTGCCAGCAGCCTACGGACAGGGAGGGATGAGCAGTTCTTC.

The chain recombines TRBV12-5 with TRBJ2-3; 9 nucleotides align to TRBD2. The length of the CDR3 is 20 residues. Germline V CDR1 and CDR2: LGHNT, FRNRAP. Unmatched junction bases numbered 17, after V lost 3 bases and J lost 1 base. In nucleotides, the CDR3 is TGTGCTAGTGGTTTACTTAGAGTCGCGGGGGGGCCTAAGGGCACAGATACGCAGTATTTT. Translation gives CASGLLRVAGGPKGTDTQYF.

This sequence joins TRBV6-6 and TRBJ2-7; D remains unclear. The germline V and J ends were trimmed by 6 bases and 7 bases, with 22 bases remaining between them. The V gene's germline CDR1 is MNHNY and CDR2 SVGAGI (reference sequence). The CDR3 contains 15 residues. The CDR3 DNA is TGTGCCAGCAGCCCACTGCAACGGAGTTCGGGTGAGCAGTACTTC. Translation: CASSPLQRSSGEQYF.

The gene calls are TRBV7-3 and TRBJ1-2, with 9 nucleotides matching TRBD1. The V gene end was trimmed by 5 bases and the J gene end by 8 bases; junction bases not matched to a gene: 15. The CDR3 sequence is 16 residues long. Germline V gives CDR1 SGHTA, CDR2 FQGTGA. CDR3 loop: CASSPPSGTGTDGYTF. The CDR3 nucleotides read TGTGCCAGCAGCCCGCCGTCCGGGACAGGGACGGACGGCTACACCTTC.

V is TRBV5-1 and J is TRBJ2-7, with 7 bases matching TRBD1. CDR3 size: 16 residues. V shed 0 bases, J shed 0 bases, and the junction held 6 bases outside the gene matches. From germline, CDR1 is SGHRS and CDR2 YFSETQ. The CDR3 loop reads CASSLGGQLSSYEQYF. The DNA of the CDR3 is TGCGCCAGCAGCTTGGGGGGACAGCTGAGCTCCTACGAGCAGTACTTC.

CDR3 loop: CASSFFGGPYTF. The CDR3 bases are TGTGCCAGCAGCTTCTTCGGGGGGCCCTACACCTTC. V and J are TRBV13 and TRBJ1-2, with a tentative D call TRBD1 (6 bases). V dropped 3 bases and J dropped 10 bases, with 12 bases sitting between them. Germline lookup yields CDR1 PRHDT and CDR2 FYEKMQ (reference sequence). The CDR3 is 12 residues long.

This clone was found once. The chain has TRBV7-2 and TRBJ2-1; 9 bases fit TRBD2. The CDR3 has 15 residues. The ends lost 1 base at V and 5 bases at J; junction bases unmatched: 3. CDR1 and CDR2 from the germline V gene are SGHTA and FQGNSA. The CDR3 DNA reads TGTGCCAGCAGCTTAGAGCGGGGGGTCCACAATGAGCAGTTCTTC. Translated, it gives CASSLERGVHNEQFF.

The chain carries TRBV7-9 and TRBJ1-4; 10 nucleotides align to TRBD1. CDR1 is SEHNR, CDR2 FQNEAQ, per germline (reference sequence). The J segment lost 8 bases and the V segment lost 0 bases, leaving 3 bases of the junction unmatched. The CDR3 has 15 amino acids. CDR3 bases: TGTGCCAGCAGCTTAGCTGGGACAGGGGCGGAAAAACTGTTTTTT. Protein: CASSLAGTGAEKLFF.

This rearrangement joins TRBV11-2 to TRBJ1-2; possibly TRBD1 for D (5 bases). Deletions cut 4 bases from V and 14 bases from J, with 23 bases between. There are 14 residues in the CDR3. CDR1 and CDR2 (germline): SGHAT, FQNNGV. CDR3 sequence: CASSSSQSLGATTF. The CDR3 region has the DNA TGTGCCAGCAGCTCCTCCCAGTCCTTAGGGGCTACGACCTTC.

CDR3 in amino acids: CASSWVARETQYF. The CDR3 DNA reads TGTGCCAGCAGCTGGGTCGCCAGGGAGACCCAGTACTTC. The chain carries TRBV11-2 and TRBJ2-5; D is undetermined. The germline V gene has CDR1 SGHAT and CDR2 FQNNGV. Between the trimmed V and J ends, which lost 4 bases and 5 bases, there was a span of 11 bases. The CDR3 runs to 13 residues.

There are a few counts of this clone. The chain recombines TRBV10-3 with TRBJ1-1, with D possibly being TRBD1 (5 bases). CDR1 and CDR2 (germline): ENHRY, SYGVKD. The V end was cut by 8 bases, the J end by 6 bases, with 13 bases between. The CDR3 runs to 12 residues. The CDR3 sequence: CAIGRGLAEAFF. The CDR3 DNA reads as TGTGCCATCGGGAGGGGCCTCGCTGAAGCTTTCTTT.